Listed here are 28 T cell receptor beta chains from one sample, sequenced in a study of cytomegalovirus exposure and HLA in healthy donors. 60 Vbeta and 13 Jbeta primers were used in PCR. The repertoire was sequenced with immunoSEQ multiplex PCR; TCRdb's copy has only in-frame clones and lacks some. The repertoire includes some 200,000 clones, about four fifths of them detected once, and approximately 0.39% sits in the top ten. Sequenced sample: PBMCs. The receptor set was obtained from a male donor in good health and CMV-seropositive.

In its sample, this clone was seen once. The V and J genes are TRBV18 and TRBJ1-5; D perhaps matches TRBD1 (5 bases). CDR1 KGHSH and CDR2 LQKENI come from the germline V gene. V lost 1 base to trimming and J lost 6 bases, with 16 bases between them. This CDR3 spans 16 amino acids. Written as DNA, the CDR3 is TGTGCCAGCTCACCACGAGACAGAGACCCCACTCAGCCCCAGCATTTT. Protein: CASSPRDRDPTQPQHF.

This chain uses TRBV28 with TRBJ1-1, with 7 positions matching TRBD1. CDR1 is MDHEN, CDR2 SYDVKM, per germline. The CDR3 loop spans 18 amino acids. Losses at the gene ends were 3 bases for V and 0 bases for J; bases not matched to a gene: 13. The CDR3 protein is CASSFVLALGQMNTEAFF. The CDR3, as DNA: TGTGCCAGCAGTTTTGTCCTCGCCCTGGGACAGATGAACACTGAAGCTTTCTTT.

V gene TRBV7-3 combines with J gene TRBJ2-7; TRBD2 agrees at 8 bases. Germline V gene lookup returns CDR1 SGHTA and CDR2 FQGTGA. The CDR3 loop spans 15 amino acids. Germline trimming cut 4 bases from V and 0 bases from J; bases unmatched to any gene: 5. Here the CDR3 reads CASSSYGGASYEQYF. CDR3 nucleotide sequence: TGTGCCAGCAGCTCATACGGGGGGGCCTCCTACGAGCAGTACTTC. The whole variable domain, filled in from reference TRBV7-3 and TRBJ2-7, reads GAGVSQTPSNKVTEKGKYVELRCDPISGHTALYWYRQSLGQGPEFLIYFQGTGAADDSGLPNDRFFAVRPEGSVSTLKIQRTERGDSAVYLCASSSYGGASYEQYFGPGTRLTVT.

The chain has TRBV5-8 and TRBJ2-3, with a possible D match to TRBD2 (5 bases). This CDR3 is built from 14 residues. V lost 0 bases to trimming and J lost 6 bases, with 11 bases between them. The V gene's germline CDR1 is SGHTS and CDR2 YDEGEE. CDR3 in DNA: TGTGCCAGCAGCTTGGGGACTTACAGCGATACGCAGTATTTT. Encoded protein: CASSLGTYSDTQYF.

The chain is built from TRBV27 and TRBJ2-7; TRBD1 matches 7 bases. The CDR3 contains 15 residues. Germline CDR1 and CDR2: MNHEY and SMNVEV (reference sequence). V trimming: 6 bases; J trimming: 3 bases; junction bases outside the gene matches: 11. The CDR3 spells CASSTRTGAYYEQYF. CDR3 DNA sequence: TGTGCCAGCAGCACCAGGACAGGCGCCTACTACGAGCAGTACTTC.

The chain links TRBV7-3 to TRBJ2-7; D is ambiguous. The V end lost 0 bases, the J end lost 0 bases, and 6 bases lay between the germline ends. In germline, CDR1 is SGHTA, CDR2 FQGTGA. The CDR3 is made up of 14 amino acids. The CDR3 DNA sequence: TGTGCCAGCAGCTTAACCCCGAGCTCCTACGAGCAGTACTTC. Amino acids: CASSLTPSSYEQYF. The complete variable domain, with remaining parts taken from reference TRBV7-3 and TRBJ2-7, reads GAGVSQTPSNKVTEKGKYVELRCDPISGHTALYWYRQSLGQGPEFLIYFQGTGAADDSGLPNDRFFAVRPEGSVSTLKIQRTERGDSAVYLCASSLTPSSYEQYFGPGTRLTVT.

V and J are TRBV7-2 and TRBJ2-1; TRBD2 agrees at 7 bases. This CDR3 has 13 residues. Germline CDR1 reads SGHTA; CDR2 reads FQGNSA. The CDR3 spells CAVGGPVGNEQFF. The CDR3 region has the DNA TGTGCGGTGGGAGGGCCAGTTGGGAATGAGCAGTTCTTC.

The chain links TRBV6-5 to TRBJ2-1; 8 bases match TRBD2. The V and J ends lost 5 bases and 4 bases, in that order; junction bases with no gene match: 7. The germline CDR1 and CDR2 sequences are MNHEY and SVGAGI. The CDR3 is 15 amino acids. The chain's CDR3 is CASSRAGAAYNEQFF. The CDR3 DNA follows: TGTGCCAGCAGTCGAGCGGGAGCGGCGTACAATGAGCAGTTCTTC.

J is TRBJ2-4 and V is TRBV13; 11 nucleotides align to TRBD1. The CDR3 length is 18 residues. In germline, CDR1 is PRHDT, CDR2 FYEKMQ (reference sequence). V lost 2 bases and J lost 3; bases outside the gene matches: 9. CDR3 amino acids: CASSLIRGQGAIKNIQYF. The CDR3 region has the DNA TGTGCCAGCAGCTTAATCCGTGGACAGGGGGCCATCAAAAACATTCAGTACTTC.

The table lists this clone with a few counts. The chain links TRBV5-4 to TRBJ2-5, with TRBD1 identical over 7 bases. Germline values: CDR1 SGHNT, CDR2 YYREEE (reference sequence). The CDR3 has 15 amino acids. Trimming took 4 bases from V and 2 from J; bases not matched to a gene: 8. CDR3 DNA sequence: TGTGCCAGCAGCCAAGGGGGCAGCTTACAAGAGACCCAGTACTTC. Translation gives CASSQGGSLQETQYF.

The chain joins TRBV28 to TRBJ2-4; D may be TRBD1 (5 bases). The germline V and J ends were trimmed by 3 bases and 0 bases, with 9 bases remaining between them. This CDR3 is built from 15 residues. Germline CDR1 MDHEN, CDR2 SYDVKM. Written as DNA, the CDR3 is TGTGCCAGCAGTTTCCCGACAGTAGCCAAAAACATTCAGTACTTC. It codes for CASSFPTVAKNIQYF.

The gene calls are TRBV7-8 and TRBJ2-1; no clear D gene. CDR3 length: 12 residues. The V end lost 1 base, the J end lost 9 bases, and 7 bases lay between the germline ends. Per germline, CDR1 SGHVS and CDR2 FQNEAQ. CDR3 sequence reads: CASSLGRGEQFF. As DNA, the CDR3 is TGTGCCAGCAGCTTAGGTAGAGGTGAGCAGTTCTTC.

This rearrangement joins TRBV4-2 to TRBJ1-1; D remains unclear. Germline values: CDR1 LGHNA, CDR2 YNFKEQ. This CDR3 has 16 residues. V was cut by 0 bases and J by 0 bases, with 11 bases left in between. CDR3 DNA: TGTGCCAGCAGCCAAGACAGCGGACCCCTGAACACTGAAGCTTTCTTT. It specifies CASSQDSGPLNTEAFF.

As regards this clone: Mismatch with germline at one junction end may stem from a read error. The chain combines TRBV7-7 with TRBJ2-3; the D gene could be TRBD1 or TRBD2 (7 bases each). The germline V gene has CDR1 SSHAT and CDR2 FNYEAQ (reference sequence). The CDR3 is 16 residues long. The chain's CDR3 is CASSLGGDRSTDTQYF. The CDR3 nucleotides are TGTGCTAGCAGCTTAGGGGGGGACAGAAGCACAGATACGCAGTATTTT.

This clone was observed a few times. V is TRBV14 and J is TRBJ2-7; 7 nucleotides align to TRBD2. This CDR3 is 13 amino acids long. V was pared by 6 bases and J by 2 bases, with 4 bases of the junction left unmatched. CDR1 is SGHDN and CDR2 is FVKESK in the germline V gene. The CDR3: CASRPSGTYEQYF. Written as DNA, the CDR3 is TGTGCCAGCAGACCCAGCGGGACCTACGAGCAGTACTTC. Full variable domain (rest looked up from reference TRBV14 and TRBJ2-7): EAGVTQFPSHSVIEKGQTVTLRCDPISGHDNLYWYRRVMGKEIKFLLHFVKESKQDESGMPNNRFLAERTGGTYSTLKVQPAELEDSGVYFCASRPSGTYEQYFGPGTRLTVT.

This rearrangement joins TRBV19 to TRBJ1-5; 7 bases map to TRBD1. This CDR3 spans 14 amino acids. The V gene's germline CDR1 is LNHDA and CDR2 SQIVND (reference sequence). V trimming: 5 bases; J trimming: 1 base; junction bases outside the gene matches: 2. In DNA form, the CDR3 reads TGTGCCAGTAGTTCACAGGGGAGCAATCAGCCCCAGCATTTT. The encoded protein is CASSSQGSNQPQHF.

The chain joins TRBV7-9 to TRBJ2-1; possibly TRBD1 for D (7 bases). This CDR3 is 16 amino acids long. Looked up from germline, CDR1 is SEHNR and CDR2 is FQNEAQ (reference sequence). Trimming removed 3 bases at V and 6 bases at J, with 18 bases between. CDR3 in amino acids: CASSFEAGPGGNEQFF. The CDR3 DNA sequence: TGTGCCAGCAGCTTTGAAGCGGGCCCAGGGGGCAATGAGCAGTTCTTC.

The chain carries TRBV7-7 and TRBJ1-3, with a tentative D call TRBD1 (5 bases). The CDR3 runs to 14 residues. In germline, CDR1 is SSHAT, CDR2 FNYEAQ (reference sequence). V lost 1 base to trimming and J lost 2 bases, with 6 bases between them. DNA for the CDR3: TGTGCCAGCAGCTTAGAGGGGCCTGGAAACACCATATATTTT. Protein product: CASSLEGPGNTIYF.

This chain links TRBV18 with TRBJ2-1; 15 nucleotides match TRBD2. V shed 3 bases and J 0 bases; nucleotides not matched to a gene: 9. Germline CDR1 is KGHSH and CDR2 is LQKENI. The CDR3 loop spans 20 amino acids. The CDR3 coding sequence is TGTGCCAGCTCACCCCTCGGACTAGCGGGGGGGCTTCCCTCCTACAATGAGCAGTTCTTC. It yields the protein CASSPLGLAGGLPSYNEQFF.

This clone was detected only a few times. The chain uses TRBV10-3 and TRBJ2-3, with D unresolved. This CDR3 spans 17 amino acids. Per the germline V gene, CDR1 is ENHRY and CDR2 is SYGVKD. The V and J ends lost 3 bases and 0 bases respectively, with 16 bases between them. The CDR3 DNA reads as TGTGCCATCAGTGACTCCTTAGACTTGGGTAGCACAGATACGCAGTATTTT. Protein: CAISDSLDLGSTDTQYF.

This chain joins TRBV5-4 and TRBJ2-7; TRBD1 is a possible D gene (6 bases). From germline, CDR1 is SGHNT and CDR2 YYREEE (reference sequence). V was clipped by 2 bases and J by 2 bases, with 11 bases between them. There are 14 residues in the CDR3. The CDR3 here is CASSFPDSPYEQYF. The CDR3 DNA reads TGTGCCAGCAGCTTCCCGGACAGCCCCTACGAGCAGTACTTC.

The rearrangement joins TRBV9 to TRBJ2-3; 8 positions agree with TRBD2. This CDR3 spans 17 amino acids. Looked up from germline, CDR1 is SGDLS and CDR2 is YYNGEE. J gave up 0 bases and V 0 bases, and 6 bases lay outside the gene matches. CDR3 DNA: TGTGCCAGCAGCGTAGGACGGACTAGCCGGAGCACAGATACGCAGTATTTT. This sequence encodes CASSVGRTSRSTDTQYF.

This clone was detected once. The DNA for the CDR3 is TGCGCCAGCAGCCATGGACAGGGTAGCACAGATACGCAGTATTTT. This encodes CASSHGQGSTDTQYF. The gene calls are TRBV5-1 and TRBJ2-3; 8 bases fit TRBD1. The germline CDR1 and CDR2 sequences are SGHRS and YFSETQ. CDR3 length: 15 amino acids. V trimming: 4 bases; J trimming: 0 bases; junction bases outside the gene matches: 4.

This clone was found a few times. CDR3 residues: CASSLTQGTETQYF. CDR3 nucleotide sequence: TGCGCCAGCAGCTTGACCCAGGGTACGGAGACCCAGTACTTC. The J gene is TRBJ2-5, the V gene TRBV5-1; D possibly corresponds to TRBD1 (5 bases). The CDR3 is made up of 14 amino acids. Germline lookup yields CDR1 SGHRS and CDR2 YFSETQ. Trimming removed 1 base from V and 5 bases from J, with 12 bases in between.

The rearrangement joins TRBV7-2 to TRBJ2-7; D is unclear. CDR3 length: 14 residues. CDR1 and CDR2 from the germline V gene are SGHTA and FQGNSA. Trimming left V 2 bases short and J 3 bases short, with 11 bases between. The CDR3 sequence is CASSLFAANYEQYF. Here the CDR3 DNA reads TGTGCCAGCAGCTTATTTGCGGCAAACTACGAGCAGTACTTC.

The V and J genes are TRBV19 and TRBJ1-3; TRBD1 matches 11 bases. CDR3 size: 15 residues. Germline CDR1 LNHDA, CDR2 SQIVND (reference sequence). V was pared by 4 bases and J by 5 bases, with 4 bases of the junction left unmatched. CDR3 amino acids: CASSTGTGGRNTIYF. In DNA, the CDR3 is TGTGCCAGTAGTACTGGGACAGGGGGTAGAAACACCATATATTTT.

CDR3 sequence reads: CASNPSTDTQYF. The CDR3 DNA is TGTGCCAGCAATCCGAGCACAGATACGCAGTATTTT. The chain has TRBV2 and TRBJ2-3, with D hard to call. CDR1 SNHLY and CDR2 FYNNEI come from the germline V gene. V lost 7 bases, J lost 0 bases, and 5 bases lay in between. This CDR3 has 12 amino acids.

CDR3 in DNA: TGTGCCAGCAGCCAAGGACTAGCGGGGGGGATGTCCTACGAGCAGTACTTC. Translated: CASSQGLAGGMSYEQYF. This chain joins TRBV5-4 and TRBJ2-7; TRBD2 agrees at 15 bases. Trimming took 4 bases from V and 1 from J; bases not matched to a gene: 6. CDR3 length equals 17 residues. Germline lookup yields CDR1 SGHNT and CDR2 YYREEE (reference sequence).